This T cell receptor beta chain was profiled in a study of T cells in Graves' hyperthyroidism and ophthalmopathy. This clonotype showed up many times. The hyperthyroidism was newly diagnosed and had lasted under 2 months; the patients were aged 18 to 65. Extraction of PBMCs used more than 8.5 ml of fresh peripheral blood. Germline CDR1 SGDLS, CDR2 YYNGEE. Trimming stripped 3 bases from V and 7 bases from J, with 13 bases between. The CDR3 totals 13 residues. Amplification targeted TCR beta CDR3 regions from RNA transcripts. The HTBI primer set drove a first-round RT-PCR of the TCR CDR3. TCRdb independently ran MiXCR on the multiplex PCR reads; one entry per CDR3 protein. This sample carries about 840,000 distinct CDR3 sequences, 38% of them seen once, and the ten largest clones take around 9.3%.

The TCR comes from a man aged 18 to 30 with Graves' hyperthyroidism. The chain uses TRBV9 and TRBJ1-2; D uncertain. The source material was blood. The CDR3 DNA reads TGTGCCAGCAGCGCCCCCGCGGGCCCTGGCTACACCTTC. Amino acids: CASSAPAGPGYTF.